This T cell receptor (beta chain) derives from a study of cytomegalovirus exposure and HLA in healthy donors. This clone was counted a few times. This CDR3 spans 14 amino acids. V gave up 8 bases and J gave up 3 bases; unmatched junction bases: 5. The germline V gene has CDR1 MNHEY and CDR2 SMNVEV (reference sequence). With 60 Vbeta and 13 Jbeta primers, the PCR was carried out. Assay used: immunoSEQ multiplex PCR; TCRdb lists only in-frame clones, some missing. The table lists about 250,000 clones, approximately 70% of them singletons, with approximately 2.1% in the top ten. Source material: PBMCs. This chain joins TRBV27 and TRBJ2-3; 10 nucleotides align to TRBD2. The TCR originated in a female donor in good health and CMV-seronegative. The CDR3 reads CASSSGRATDTQYF. The CDR3 DNA follows: TGTGCCAGCTCAAGCGGGAGGGCGACAGATACGCAGTATTTT.